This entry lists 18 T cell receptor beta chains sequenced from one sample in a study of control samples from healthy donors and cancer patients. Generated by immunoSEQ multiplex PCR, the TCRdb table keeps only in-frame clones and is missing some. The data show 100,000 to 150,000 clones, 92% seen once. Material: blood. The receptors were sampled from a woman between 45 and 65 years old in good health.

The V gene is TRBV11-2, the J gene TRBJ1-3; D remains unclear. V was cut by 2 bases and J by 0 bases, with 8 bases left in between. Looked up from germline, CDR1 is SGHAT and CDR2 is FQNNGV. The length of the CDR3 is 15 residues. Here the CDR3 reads CASSLKGTSGNTIYF. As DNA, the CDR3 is TGTGCCAGCAGCTTAAAGGGAACCTCTGGAAACACCATATATTTT.

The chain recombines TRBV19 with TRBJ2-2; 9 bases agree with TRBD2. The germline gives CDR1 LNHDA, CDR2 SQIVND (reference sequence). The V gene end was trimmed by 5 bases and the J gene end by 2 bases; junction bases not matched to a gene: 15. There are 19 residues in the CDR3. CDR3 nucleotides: TGTGCCAGTAGTGGATTCACCACCGGGACTAGCATAAACACCGGGGAGCTGTTTTTT. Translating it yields CASSGFTTGTSINTGELFF.

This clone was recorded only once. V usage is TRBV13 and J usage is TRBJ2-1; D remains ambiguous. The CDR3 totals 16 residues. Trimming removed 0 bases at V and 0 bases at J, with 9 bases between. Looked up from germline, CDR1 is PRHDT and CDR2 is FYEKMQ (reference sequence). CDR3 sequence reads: CASSLGAQTSYNEQFF. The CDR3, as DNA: TGTGCCAGCAGCTTAGGTGCCCAGACCTCCTACAATGAGCAGTTCTTC.

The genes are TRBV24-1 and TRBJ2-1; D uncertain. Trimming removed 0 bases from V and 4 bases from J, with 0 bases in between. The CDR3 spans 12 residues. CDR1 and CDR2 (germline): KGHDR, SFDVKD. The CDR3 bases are TGTGCCACCAGTGATTTGTACAATGAGCAGTTCTTC. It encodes CATSDLYNEQFF.

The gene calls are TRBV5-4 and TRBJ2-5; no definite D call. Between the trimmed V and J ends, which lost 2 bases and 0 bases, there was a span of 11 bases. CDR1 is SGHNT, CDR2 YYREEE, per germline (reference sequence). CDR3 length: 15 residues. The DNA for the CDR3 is TGTGCCAGCAGCTTAAACCCAATACACCAAGAGACCCAGTACTTC. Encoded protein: CASSLNPIHQETQYF.

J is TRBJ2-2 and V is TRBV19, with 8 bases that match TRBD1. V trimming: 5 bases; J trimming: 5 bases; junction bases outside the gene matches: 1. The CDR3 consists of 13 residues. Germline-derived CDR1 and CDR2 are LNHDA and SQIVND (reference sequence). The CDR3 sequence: CASSDRGTGELFF. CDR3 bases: TGTGCCAGTAGTGACAGGGGAACCGGGGAGCTGTTTTTT.

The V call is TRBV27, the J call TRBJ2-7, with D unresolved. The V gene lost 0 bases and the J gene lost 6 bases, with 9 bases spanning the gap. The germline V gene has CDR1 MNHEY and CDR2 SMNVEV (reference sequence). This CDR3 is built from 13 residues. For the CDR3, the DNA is TGTGCCAGCAGTTTATCCCGATCCGGCGAGCAGTACTTC. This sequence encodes CASSLSRSGEQYF.

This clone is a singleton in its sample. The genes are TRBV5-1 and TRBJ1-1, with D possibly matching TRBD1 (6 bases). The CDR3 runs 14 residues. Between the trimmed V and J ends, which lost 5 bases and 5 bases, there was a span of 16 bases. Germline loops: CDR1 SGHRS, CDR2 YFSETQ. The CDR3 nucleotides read TGCGCCAGCAGTCTGGCAGGGGTCGGAACTGAAGCTTTCTTT. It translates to CASSLAGVGTEAFF.

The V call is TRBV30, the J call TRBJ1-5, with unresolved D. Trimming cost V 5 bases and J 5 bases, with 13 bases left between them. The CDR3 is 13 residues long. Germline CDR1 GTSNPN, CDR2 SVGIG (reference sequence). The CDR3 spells CAWSPGRDQPQHF. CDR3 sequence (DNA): TGTGCCTGGTCCCCGGGGAGGGATCAGCCCCAGCATTTT.

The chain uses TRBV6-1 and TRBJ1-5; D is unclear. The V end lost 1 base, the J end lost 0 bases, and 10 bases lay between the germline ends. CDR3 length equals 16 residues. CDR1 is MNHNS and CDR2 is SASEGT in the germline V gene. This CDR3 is CASSEVLPDSNQPQHF. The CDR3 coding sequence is TGTGCCAGCAGTGAAGTACTACCCGATAGCAATCAGCCCCAGCATTTT.

The CDR3 DNA reads TGCGCCAGCAGCTTGGATGGGGGACTAACTGAAGCTTTCTTT. Protein sequence: CASSLDGGLTEAFF. This chain joins TRBV5-1 and TRBJ1-1; possibly TRBD1 for D (5 bases). The length of the CDR3 is 14 residues. V was shortened by 0 bases and J by 5 bases, with 11 bases between the two germline ends. Germline assignment: CDR1 SGHRS and CDR2 YFSETQ.

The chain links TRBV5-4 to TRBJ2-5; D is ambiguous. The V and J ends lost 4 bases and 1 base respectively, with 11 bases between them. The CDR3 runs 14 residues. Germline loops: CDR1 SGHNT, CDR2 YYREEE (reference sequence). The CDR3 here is CASSTYSGQETQYF. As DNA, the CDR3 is TGTGCCAGCAGCACCTACAGTGGCCAAGAGACCCAGTACTTC.

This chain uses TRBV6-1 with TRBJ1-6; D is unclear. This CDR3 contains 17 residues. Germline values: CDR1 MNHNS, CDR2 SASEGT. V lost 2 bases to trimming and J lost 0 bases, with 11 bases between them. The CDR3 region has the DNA TGTGCCAGCAGTGAAAGCAGGATAAGCTCCTATAATTCACCCCTCCACTTT. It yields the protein CASSESRISSYNSPLHF.

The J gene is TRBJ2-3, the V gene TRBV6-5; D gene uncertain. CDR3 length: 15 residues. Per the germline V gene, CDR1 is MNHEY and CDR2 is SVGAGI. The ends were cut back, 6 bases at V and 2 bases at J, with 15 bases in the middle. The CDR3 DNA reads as TGTGCCAGCAGGCCCATCTGGACGGCCACAGATACGCAGTATTTT. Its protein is CASRPIWTATDTQYF.

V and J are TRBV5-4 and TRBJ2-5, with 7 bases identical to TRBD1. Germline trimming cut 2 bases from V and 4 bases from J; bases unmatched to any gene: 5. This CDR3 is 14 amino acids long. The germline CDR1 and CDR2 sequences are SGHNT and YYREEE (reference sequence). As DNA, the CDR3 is TGTGCCAGCAGCTTAGACAGGGCCCGAGAGACCCAGTACTTC. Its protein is CASSLDRARETQYF.

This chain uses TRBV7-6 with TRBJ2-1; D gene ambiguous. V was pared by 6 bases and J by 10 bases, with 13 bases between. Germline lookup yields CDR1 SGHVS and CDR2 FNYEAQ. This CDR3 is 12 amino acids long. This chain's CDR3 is CASSLVENEQFF. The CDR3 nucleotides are TGTGCCAGCAGTTTGGTGGAGAACGAGCAGTTCTTC.

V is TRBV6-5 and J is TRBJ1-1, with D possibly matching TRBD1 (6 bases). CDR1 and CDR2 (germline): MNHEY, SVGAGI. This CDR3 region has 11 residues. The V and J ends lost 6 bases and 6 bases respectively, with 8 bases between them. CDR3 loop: CASREGAEAFF. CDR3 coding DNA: TGTGCCAGCAGAGAGGGGGCTGAAGCTTTCTTT.

The CDR3 DNA sequence: TGTGCCAGCAGCTTAGATTCCGGGAGAACCTACAATGAGCAGTTCTTC. Its protein product is CASSLDSGRTYNEQFF. This chain connects TRBV11-3 to TRBJ2-1; D might be TRBD2 (6 bases). The V gene's germline CDR1 is SGHNT and CDR2 YENEEA. The CDR3 totals 16 residues. Trimming removed 0 bases at V and 2 bases at J, with 11 bases between.